The 3 T cell receptor beta chains below come from one sample, sequenced in a study of blood T cell repertoires in COVID-19. Clones were read by immunoSEQ multiplex PCR, and TCRdb kept only the in-frame ones, dropping some. The table has 300,000 to 400,000 clones, about 89% seen once. Material: PBMCs or T cells enriched from blood (not recorded which). The receptors come from a man in his 60s who had recovered from COVID-19.

This chain connects TRBV7-3 to TRBJ2-2; TRBD2 agrees at 14 bases. The CDR3 loop spans 17 amino acids. Per germline, CDR1 SGHTA and CDR2 FQGTGA. Losses at the gene ends were 3 bases for V and 3 bases for J; bases not matched to a gene: 3. Here the CDR3 DNA reads TGTGCCAGCAGCTTCGGACTAGCGGGAGGACACACCGGGGAGCTGTTTTTT. Its translation is CASSFGLAGGHTGELFF.

The chain combines TRBV28 with TRBJ2-7; 9 bases match TRBD2. V shed 7 bases, J shed 2 bases, and the junction held 12 bases outside the gene matches. CDR1 MDHEN and CDR2 SYDVKM come from the germline V gene. The CDR3 extends over 16 amino acids. This CDR3 is CASTSLAGALAYEQYF. CDR3 nucleotides: TGTGCCAGCACCTCGTTAGCGGGAGCCCTGGCCTACGAGCAGTACTTC.

The chain combines TRBV9 with TRBJ2-2, with TRBD1 identical over 7 bases. CDR3 length equals 15 residues. V shed 3 bases and J 3 bases; nucleotides not matched to a gene: 5. Germline V gene lookup returns CDR1 SGDLS and CDR2 YYNGEE. The CDR3 sequence is CASSAGTVYTGELFF. The CDR3 DNA reads TGTGCCAGCAGCGCCGGGACAGTCTACACCGGGGAGCTGTTTTTT. The full variable domain, in which reference TRBV9 and TRBJ2-2 provide the parts outside the CDR3, is DSGVTQTPKHLITATGQRVTLRCSPRSGDLSVYWYQQSLDQGLQFLIQYYNGEERAKGNILERFSAQQFPDLHSELNLSSLELGDSALYFCASSAGTVYTGELFFGEGSRLTVL.